This record covers a single T cell receptor beta chain. The antigen is not known. This specimen belongs to a study of cytomegalovirus exposure and HLA in healthy donors. Study findings and constraints: Being indistinguishable, some V segments were excluded, TRBV6-2 and TRBV6-3 among them.

Amplification used 60 Vbeta primers and 13 Jbeta primers. Sequenced by immunoSEQ multiplex PCR; TCRdb stores in-frame clones only, minus some. The sample lists around 75,000 clones; about 78% were seen once. The V gene lost 6 bases and the J gene lost 0 bases, with 20 bases spanning the gap. This CDR3 is built from 17 residues. Germline lookup yields CDR1 LNHDA and CDR2 SQIVND (reference sequence). The gene calls are TRBV19 and TRBJ1-1; D perhaps matches TRBD1 (5 bases). This clonotype was sampled from a man aged 18 to 30 in good health and CMV-seronegative. The source material was PBMCs. CDR3 sequence reads: CASRTSLPGQMNTEAFF. The DNA of the CDR3 is TGTGCCAGTAGAACCTCTCTTCCAGGGCAAATGAACACTGAAGCTTTCTTT.